The 10 T cell receptor beta chains presented below share a single source sample, sequenced in a study of blood T cells in healthy people across ages. Primed by a sample-barcoded 5' primer and a J-beta primer mix, a second PCR proceeded for roughly 6 to 12 cycles. Via MiXCR, TCRdb re-called the 5' RACE reads, giving one row per CDR3 protein. Of roughly 1,800,000 distinct CDR3 sequences listed, just under 50% are singletons. Sequencing input: blood. All receptors derive from a middle-aged woman in good health.

There are a few counts of this clonotype. The chain has TRBV5-1 and TRBJ2-4, with 10 bases fitting TRBD1. The DNA end is more similar to TRBJ2-7, so the J call may be wrong. Germline lookup yields CDR1 SGHRS and CDR2 YFSETQ. The CDR3 runs 16 residues. The CDR3 spells CASSWTGQGVPYEQYF. Here the CDR3 DNA reads TGCGCCAGCAGCTGGACCGGACAGGGGGTTCCCTACGAGCAGTACTTC.

This chain links TRBV6-1 with TRBJ1-5, with D possibly being TRBD1 (5 bases). CDR1 MNHNS and CDR2 SASEGT come from the germline V gene. Between the trimmed V and J ends, which lost 6 bases and 0 bases, there was a span of 12 bases. CDR3 length: 15 amino acids. The CDR3 spells CASSAGLTSNQPQHF. CDR3 nucleotides: TGTGCCAGCAGCGCGGGACTTACTAGCAATCAGCCCCAGCATTTT.

This chain joins TRBV4-3 and TRBJ2-7, with D possibly TRBD1 on 6 matching bases. CDR1 LGHNA and CDR2 YSLEER come from the germline V gene. CDR3 size: 17 residues. The V gene lost 3 bases and the J gene lost 0 bases, with 18 bases spanning the gap. The DNA for the CDR3 is TGCGCCAGCAGCCAGGATTTTGGGACAAAGAGCTCCTACGAGCAGTACTTC. Its translation: CASSQDFGTKSSYEQYF.

This chain joins TRBV10-3 and TRBJ1-2, with 7 bases fitting TRBD1. Germline assignment: CDR1 ENHRY and CDR2 SYGVKD. The CDR3 totals 15 residues. The ends lost 2 bases at V and 4 bases at J; junction bases unmatched: 7. The CDR3 sequence is CAISEREGAVYGYTF. CDR3 in DNA: TGTGCCATCAGTGAGAGGGAGGGGGCCGTCTATGGCTACACCTTC.

The V gene is TRBV20-1, the J gene TRBJ2-7; D is uncertain. Germline values: CDR1 DFQATT, CDR2 SNEGSKA (reference sequence). Trimming took off 4 bases at V and 7 bases at J, with 14 bases between the two ends. The CDR3 covers 12 residues. CDR3 amino acids: CSAKLLAREQYF. CDR3 in DNA: TGCAGTGCTAAGCTTCTGGCTCGTGAGCAGTACTTC.

This clonotype was recorded a few times. The chain has TRBV5-1 and TRBJ2-1; D could derive from TRBD1 or TRBD2 (6 bases each). Germline V gene data show CDR1 as SGHRS and CDR2 as YFSETQ. Trimming pared 0 bases from V and 3 bases from J, leaving 22 bases between. The CDR3 length is 19 residues. CDR3 loop: CASSLAGASGGRGYNEQFF. CDR3 nucleotides: TGCGCCAGCAGCTTGGCGGGAGCGTCTGGGGGCCGGGGCTACAATGAGCAGTTCTTC.

The table lists this clonotype with a few counts. The chain is built from TRBV20-1 and TRBJ2-3, with 8 positions matching TRBD2. Losses at the gene ends were 6 bases for V and 5 bases for J; bases not matched to a gene: 4. The CDR3 consists of 12 residues. In germline, CDR1 is DFQATT, CDR2 SNEGSKA (reference sequence). The chain's CDR3 is CSADGGGDTQYF. In nucleotides, the CDR3 is TGCAGTGCCGACGGGGGGGGAGATACGCAGTATTTT.

J is TRBJ2-5 and V is TRBV2; TRBD1 is a possible D gene (6 bases). The V end lost 6 bases, the J end lost 1 base, and 15 bases lay between the germline ends. The CDR3 has 15 amino acids. In germline, CDR1 is SNHLY, CDR2 FYNNEI. The CDR3, as DNA: TGTGCCAGCAGGAATACAGGGCACGTCCAAGAGACCCAGTACTTC. This gives the protein CASRNTGHVQETQYF. Using reference TRBV2 and TRBJ2-5 for the parts outside the CDR3, the full variable domain is EPEVTQTPSHQVTQMGQEVILRCVPISNHLYFYWYRQILGQKVEFLVSFYNNEISEKSEIFDDQFSVERPDGSNFTLKIRSTKLEDSAMYFCASRNTGHVQETQYFGPGTRLLVL.

This clonotype has only a few counts. This chain links TRBV4-2 with TRBJ1-1; 7 bases match TRBD1. This CDR3 spans 17 amino acids. Losses at the gene ends were 3 bases for V and 0 bases for J; bases not matched to a gene: 10. Germline values: CDR1 LGHNA, CDR2 YNFKEQ. The CDR3 DNA sequence: TGTGCCAGCAGCCACGAACAGGGGAAGGCCATGAACACTGAAGCTTTCTTT. This gives the protein CASSHEQGKAMNTEAFF.

V usage is TRBV9 and J usage is TRBJ2-5; a weak D match, TRBD2 (7 bases). The J call may be incorrect, as the DNA end agrees better with TRBJ2-4. CDR3 length equals 13 residues. CDR1 SGDLS and CDR2 YYNGEE come from the germline V gene. CDR3: CASSAGGWNIQYF. The CDR3 region has the DNA TGTGCCAGCAGCGCGGGGGGCTGGAACATTCAGTACTTC.